The entry below describes one T cell receptor beta chain. In its sample, this clonotype was seen many times. Its antigen is unknown. No base quality values were provided; no much bigger clone lies one nucleotide off. The sample originates from a study of neurological immune-mediated disorders (dated by TCRdb to the late 2010s). Describing the broader study: Using UMI-based sequencing, the study compared peripheral blood TCR-beta repertoires from patients with HTLV-I-associated myelopathy (HAM/TSP), patients with multiple sclerosis, and healthy controls. The cohort comprised 68 subjects: about 15 HAM/TSP patients, around 34 multiple sclerosis patients and around 20 healthy controls. The roughly 100 TCR-beta libraries covered PBMC samples along with longitudinal samples, technical triplicates, and paired sorted CD4+ and CD8+ T-cell subsets. Study-level results and caveats: No identical CDR3 amino acid sequences were found to be shared among expanded clones across subjects, suggesting that TCR-beta repertoires were private in all groups. The highest TCR clonal expansion was observed in HAM/TSP patients, whereas the lowest was observed in MS patients, even when compared with healthy controls.

Libraries from unsorted PBMCs were made from 2 million PBMCs kept in RNAlater at -80 degrees C until RNA extraction. Peripheral blood was subjected to Ficoll-Hypaque density gradient centrifugation to isolate PBMCs, which were then cryopreserved in liquid nitrogen. Trimming costs V 4 bases and J 1 base, and their ends lie 5 bases apart. The germline V gene yields SGDLS for CDR1 and YYNGEE for CDR2. The CDR3, from cysteine to phenylalanine, totals 12 residues. Of the read, only the CDR3 DNA is kept; its 36 bases are in frame from base 1. To synthesize cDNA, template-switch 5'RACE was performed with a primer carrying a 10-nucleotide random unique molecular identifier so that each TCR transcript was tagged. Each sequencing run produced over 180 million TCR-beta sequences covering 15-18 subjects. Total RNA was extracted with the RNeasy kit. Using the KAPA Real-time Library Amplification kit, TCR-beta VDJ regions were amplified with primers for the TCR constant region and the 5'RACE anchor. A first PCR added sample indexes and Illumina adaptors, and a second PCR then raised library yield. After Ampure bead purification, the roughly 650 bp TCR product was size-selected on a 2% E-gel SizeSelection system. Before pooling, library quality was checked on a Bioanalyzer, concentration was measured with Qubit, and libraries were quantified with the Kapa Library Quantification kit. Paired-end 2 x 150 bp sequencing of the libraries was performed on an Illumina HiSeq 2500. To increase sequence diversity, about 23-30% phiX was spiked into each library pool. The published analysis was carried out like this. Quality-filtered reads were processed with the UMI-based MiGEC pipeline, which removed over 75% of raw TCR sequences during error correction. IMGT germline references were used for aligning VDJ genes, and each clonotype was defined as a unique CDR3 amino acid sequence together with its V-J genes. Clonal expansion, Shannon diversity, and CDR3 relatedness (CalcPairwiseDistances, ClusterSamples) were evaluated with VDJtools, and phylogenetic trees were built with CLCbio workbench. Using coefficient-of-variation modelling across technical triplicates, the study counted a clone as expanded if it had at least 8 unique UMIs. TCRdb cleaned the public reads at Q25 with fastp, built clones with MiXCR and kept in-frame beta chains. Every entry covers one CDR3 protein and lists the most common genes and DNA from its rows. The V and J calls and clone size are TCRdb's, not the authors'. For this sample there are about 59,000 distinct CDR3 sequences; roughly 13% appear just once. Roughly 10% of the sample is in the top ten clones.

The chain is made from TRBV9 and TRBJ2-5; the D gene is unclear. This sequence originates from a woman aged 55-69 years with HTLV-1-associated myelopathy (HAM/TSP). Sequenced: PBMCs. At the DNA level, the sequence is TGTGCCAGCAGCTCAGGCCAAGAGACCCAGTACTTC. The encoded protein is CASSSGQETQYF. Full variable domain (CDR3 extended with the reference TRBV9 and TRBJ2-5 proteins): DSGVTQTPKHLITATGQRVTLRCSPRSGDLSVYWYQQSLDQGLQFLIQYYNGEERAKGNILERFSAQQFPDLHSELNLSSLELGDSALYFCASSSGQETQYFGPGTRLLVL.